The 27 T cell receptor beta chains presented below share a single source sample, sequenced in a study of shared clonotypes between healthy human individuals. Libraries were prepared by immunoSEQ multiplex PCR; TCRdb keeps only in-frame clonotypes and omits some of them. The table lists 850,000 to 1,100,000 clones, 60% to 80% of them singletons. Source material: memory CD4+ T cells from PBMCs. Sample subset: CD45RA-negative fraction. These receptors were collected from a man aged 18 to 30 in good health. Some clones in this sample may be carry-over from other donors' samples.

This clone was recorded a few times. The chain links TRBV19 to TRBJ2-3; D gene ambiguous. The CDR3 extends over 13 amino acids. Germline V gene sequence: CDR1 LNHDA, CDR2 SQIVND (reference sequence). Trimming removed 4 bases from V and 6 bases from J, with 11 bases in between. The DNA for the CDR3 is TGTGCCAGTAGTAGAGGCCCCGGGGATACGCAGTATTTT. Residues: CASSRGPGDTQYF. The full variable domain, in which reference TRBV19 and TRBJ2-3 provide the parts outside the CDR3, is DGGITQSPKYLFRKEGQNVTLSCEQNLNHDAMYWYRQDPGQGLRLIYYSQIVNDFQKGDIAEGYSVSREKKESFPLTVTSAQKNPTAFYLCASSRGPGDTQYFGPGTRLTVL.

The V gene is TRBV5-1, the J gene TRBJ1-4; D is undetermined. In germline, CDR1 is SGHRS, CDR2 YFSETQ. The CDR3 extends over 12 amino acids. V dropped 2 bases and J dropped 8 bases, with 7 bases sitting between them. The CDR3 loop reads CASSLPGEKLFF. CDR3 sequence (DNA): TGCGCCAGCAGCTTACCCGGGGAAAAACTGTTTTTT. The complete variable domain, with remaining parts taken from reference TRBV5-1 and TRBJ1-4, reads KAGVTQTPRYLIKTRGQQVTLSCSPISGHRSVSWYQQTPGQGLQFLFEYFSETQRNKGNFPGRFSGRQFSNSRSEMNVSTLELGDSALYLCASSLPGEKLFFGSGTQLSVL.

This clone was detected only a few times. This chain links TRBV5-1 with TRBJ2-3; possibly TRBD1 for D (5 bases). The germline CDR1 and CDR2 sequences are SGHRS and YFSETQ. CDR3 length equals 15 residues. V lost 5 bases, J lost 6 bases, and 19 bases lay in between. Here the CDR3 reads CASRARENVVDTQYF. The CDR3 DNA reads as TGCGCCAGCAGGGCCAGGGAAAACGTAGTGGATACGCAGTATTTT.

This clone appeared once. The chain uses TRBV4-3 and TRBJ2-3; 9 nucleotides line up with TRBD1. Germline V gene data show CDR1 as LGHNA and CDR2 as YSLEER. V lost 3 bases, J lost 3 bases, and 4 bases stayed unmatched. This CDR3 is 15 amino acids long. This chain's CDR3 is CASSQGQGGTDTQYF. In DNA, the CDR3 is TGCGCCAGCAGCCAGGGACAGGGAGGTACAGATACGCAGTATTTT.

The chain carries TRBV7-9 and TRBJ1-4; weak D call: TRBD1 (5 bases). The V and J ends lost 7 bases and 5 bases respectively, with 17 bases between them. CDR3 length equals 15 residues. Germline V gives CDR1 SEHNR, CDR2 FQNEAQ (reference sequence). The DNA for the CDR3 is TGTGCCAGCACCCCGGCCGGGGGGATCAATGAAAAACTGTTTTTT. Translation gives CASTPAGGINEKLFF.

The rearrangement uses TRBV28 and TRBJ1-4; 8 bases map to TRBD1. CDR1 is MDHEN, CDR2 SYDVKM, per germline. This CDR3 comprises 15 residues. With V trimmed by 5 bases and J by 6 bases, 8 bases remained unmatched. The CDR3, as DNA: TGTGCCAGCAGTCAGACGGGACAGGCCTATGAAAAACTGTTTTTT. It translates to CASSQTGQAYEKLFF.

The chain combines TRBV4-3 with TRBJ2-3; D gene ambiguous. Trimming cost V 3 bases and J 1 base, with 8 bases left between them. Germline CDR1 LGHNA, CDR2 YSLEER. The CDR3 runs to 14 residues. This CDR3 is CASSHDPGTDTQYF. The CDR3 nucleotides are TGCGCCAGCAGCCATGACCCGGGCACAGATACGCAGTATTTT.

The rearrangement uses TRBV2 and TRBJ2-7; D might be TRBD2 (6 bases). The CDR3 has 14 residues. The V end lost 6 bases, the J end lost 6 bases, and 18 bases lay between the germline ends. Germline V gene data show CDR1 as SNHLY and CDR2 as FYNNEI. The CDR3 spells CASRAGPITSEQYF. Here the CDR3 DNA reads TGTGCCAGCAGGGCGGGGCCTATCACCTCCGAGCAGTACTTC.

The chain joins TRBV19 to TRBJ1-4; D is perhaps TRBD1 (5 bases). Per the germline V gene, CDR1 is LNHDA and CDR2 is SQIVND (reference sequence). V was pared by 3 bases and J by 10 bases, with 21 bases between. The CDR3 has 16 amino acids. The CDR3 reads CASSIISGTEVGKLFF. The CDR3 bases are TGTGCCAGTAGTATCATTTCCGGGACCGAAGTGGGAAAACTGTTTTTT.

The chain is built from TRBV6-5 and TRBJ2-1, with 8 nucleotides matching TRBD2. The CDR3 length is 13 residues. With 7 bases clipped from V and 3 bases from J, the junction kept 2 bases outside the gene matches. Germline V CDR1 and CDR2: MNHEY, SVGAGI. The CDR3 region has the DNA TGTGCCAGCACCGGGAGGGGCTACAATGAGCAGTTCTTC. Amino acid sequence: CASTGRGYNEQFF.

This clone was observed many times. This rearrangement joins TRBV6-5 to TRBJ2-2, with 7 bases identical to TRBD1. The germline V gene has CDR1 MNHEY and CDR2 SVGAGI. CDR3 length: 15 amino acids. The trim removed 2 bases at V and 2 bases at J, leaving 2 bases unmatched. Written as DNA, the CDR3 is TGTGCCAGCAGTTACGGGACAGACAACACCGGGGAGCTGTTTTTT. Its translation: CASSYGTDNTGELFF.

The rearrangement uses TRBV11-2 and TRBJ2-1; D uncertain. The CDR3 is made up of 12 amino acids. Germline loops: CDR1 SGHAT, CDR2 FQNNGV. Deletions cut 1 base from V and 5 bases from J, with 3 bases between. The CDR3 DNA follows: TGTGCCAGCAGCTTAGTTCACAATGAGCAGTTCTTC. The encoded protein is CASSLVHNEQFF.

On this clone itself: Other DNA sequences in this sample translate to the same CDR3. The J gene is TRBJ2-3, the V gene TRBV5-1; D is ambiguous. Trimming shortened V by 3 bases and J by 2 bases, and 4 bases separated the two germline ends. The CDR3 spans 12 residues. Germline-derived CDR1 and CDR2 are SGHRS and YFSETQ. Here the CDR3 reads CASSSSTDTQYF. DNA of the CDR3: TGCGCCAGCAGCTCGTCCACAGATACGCAGTATTTT.

J is TRBJ2-5 and V is TRBV7-8, with TRBD2 matching over 11 bases. Germline V gene lookup returns CDR1 SGHVS and CDR2 FQNEAQ. This CDR3 comprises 17 residues. Trimming removed 3 bases from V and 2 bases from J; junction bases left unmatched: 8. This CDR3 is CASSLGPGLAAQETQYF. DNA of the CDR3: TGTGCCAGCAGCTTGGGGCCGGGACTAGCGGCACAAGAGACCCAGTACTTC.

CDR3 in amino acids: CSVESWETQYF. CDR3 coding DNA: TGCAGCGTTGAATCTTGGGAGACGCAGTATTTT. The chain recombines TRBV29-1 with TRBJ2-3; TRBD2 might be the D (5 bases). The CDR3 is 11 residues long. The germline V gene has CDR1 SQVTM and CDR2 ANQGSEA. The V end was cut by 2 bases, the J end by 9 bases, with 9 bases between.

The chain couples TRBV28 to TRBJ2-5, with D perhaps matching TRBD2 (6 bases). The ends were cut back, 5 bases at V and 5 bases at J, with 12 bases in the middle. CDR3 length: 13 amino acids. Germline assignment: CDR1 MDHEN and CDR2 SYDVKM. CDR3 nucleotide sequence: TGTGCCAGCAGTGGGACTGGTGGGGAGACCCAGTACTTC. Residues: CASSGTGGETQYF.

This chain joins TRBV4-1 and TRBJ2-4; D is unclear. The V gene's germline CDR1 is MGHRA and CDR2 YSYEKL. The CDR3 is 15 residues long. V was trimmed by 5 bases and J by 5 bases, leaving 16 bases between them. CDR3 nucleotides: TGCGCCAGCAGCAAATCCGGGCCCCCAGAAAACATTCAGTACTTC. It codes for CASSKSGPPENIQYF.

The gene calls are TRBV28 and TRBJ2-6; D not resolved. CDR3 size: 18 residues. Germline CDR1 and CDR2: MDHEN and SYDVKM. Trimming shortened V by 3 bases and J by 4 bases, and 19 bases separated the two germline ends. CDR3 in amino acids: CASSFLARKSLGANVLTF. CDR3 DNA sequence: TGTGCCAGCAGTTTCTTGGCCAGGAAATCCCTCGGGGCCAACGTCCTGACTTTC.

The chain combines TRBV4-2 with TRBJ1-2; 9 nucleotides match TRBD1. Germline CDR1 and CDR2: LGHNA and YNFKEQ. V lost 4 bases to trimming and J lost 6 bases; unmatched junction nucleotides: 6. The CDR3 runs 14 residues. For the CDR3, the DNA is TGTGCCAGCAGCCGCGTACAGGGGGCTGATGGCTACACCTTC. This encodes CASSRVQGADGYTF.

The chain links TRBV5-1 to TRBJ2-2; 10 bases fit TRBD2. The J segment lost 5 bases and the V segment lost 3 bases, leaving 7 bases of the junction unmatched. The CDR3 totals 16 residues. CDR1 is SGHRS and CDR2 is YFSETQ in the germline V gene. The CDR3 DNA sequence: TGCGCCAGCAGCTCACTAGCGGGACGGGGGACCGGGGAGCTGTTTTTT. It yields the protein CASSSLAGRGTGELFF.

This chain's CDR3 is CASRKDRGREKLFF. CDR3 in DNA: TGTGCCAGCAGAAAGGACAGGGGGCGTGAAAAACTGTTTTTT. This sequence joins TRBV5-4 and TRBJ1-4, with 11 nucleotides matching TRBD1. CDR3 length: 14 residues. V shed 5 bases and J 7 bases; nucleotides not matched to a gene: 4. Germline V CDR1 and CDR2: SGHNT, YYREEE (reference sequence).

The V and J genes are TRBV27 and TRBJ1-6; a possible D gene is TRBD1 (5 bases). The CDR3 has 12 residues. The V end was cut by 6 bases, the J end by 8 bases, with 8 bases between. Germline loops: CDR1 MNHEY, CDR2 SMNVEV (reference sequence). The chain's CDR3 is CASRRGDSPLHF. CDR3 sequence (DNA): TGTGCCAGCAGACGAGGGGATTCACCCCTCCACTTT.

This clone came up a few times. The chain employs TRBV5-6 and TRBJ1-1; no clear D gene. V lost 1 base and J lost 1, with 8 bases in between. CDR3 size: 14 residues. Germline lookup yields CDR1 SGHDT and CDR2 YYEEEE. CDR3: CASSLLTANTEAFF. The CDR3 region has the DNA TGTGCCAGCAGCTTGTTAACTGCGAACACTGAAGCTTTCTTT.

The rearrangement uses TRBV30 and TRBJ2-7, with 10 bases lining up with TRBD1. Germline CDR1 is GTSNPN and CDR2 is SVGIG (reference sequence). Unmatched junction bases numbered 6, after V lost 4 bases and J lost 3 bases. The CDR3 covers 14 residues. CDR3 protein: CAWKTGTGDYEQYF. The CDR3 region has the DNA TGTGCCTGGAAGACCGGGACAGGGGACTACGAGCAGTACTTC. Based on the CDR3 plus reference TRBV30 and TRBJ2-7, the full variable domain is SQTIHQWPATLVQPVGSPLSLECTVEGTSNPNLYWYRQAAGRGLQLLFYSVGIGQISSEVPQNLSASRPQDRQFILSSKKLLLSDSGFYLCAWKTGTGDYEQYFGPGTRLTVT.

The chain links TRBV7-8 to TRBJ1-1; TRBD1 might be the D (5 bases). Between the trimmed V and J ends, which lost 4 bases and 4 bases, there was a span of 10 bases. Per germline, CDR1 SGHVS and CDR2 FQNEAQ. The CDR3 spans 13 residues. The CDR3 DNA is TGTGCCAGCAGCTACGGGACGGGCACTGAAGCTTTCTTT. It encodes CASSYGTGTEAFF. Supplemented by reference TRBV7-8 and TRBJ1-1, the full variable domain reads GAGVSQSPRYKVAKRGQDVALRCDPISGHVSLFWYQQALGQGPEFLTYFQNEAQLDKSGLPSDRFFAERPEGSVSTLKIQRTQQEDSAVYLCASSYGTGTEAFFGQGTRLTVV.

V usage is TRBV2 and J usage is TRBJ2-5, with TRBD1 as a possible D gene (5 bases). Per germline, CDR1 SNHLY and CDR2 FYNNEI. The CDR3 covers 13 residues. Trimming removed 5 bases from V and 4 bases from J, with 11 bases in between. The CDR3 nucleotides read TGTGCCAGCAGTTCTCAGGGCGGAGAGACCCAGTACTTC. Translation: CASSSQGGETQYF.

This clone turned up a few times. The chain links TRBV28 to TRBJ1-5; possibly TRBD1 for D (6 bases). The CDR3 extends over 13 amino acids. V lost 6 bases and J lost 13, with 19 bases in between. Germline-derived CDR1 and CDR2 are MDHEN and SYDVKM. The CDR3 bases are TGTGCCAGCAGCAACCGCCAAGGGACACGGCAGCATTTT. Its translation is CASSNRQGTRQHF.